These 17 T cell receptor beta chains were all obtained from the same sample, sequenced in a study of post-analysis software for immune sequencing data. Included in the TCR beta cDNA libraries were unique molecular identifiers. TCRdb redid the calling of the PCR reads with MiXCR, one entry per CDR3 protein. Altogether hundreds of thousands of distinct CDR3 sequences are present, about 32% being singletons, with the ten largest covering 0.56%. For these receptors, no antigen is known. Study-level findings and limits: The five TRBV segments detected at higher frequency in patients than in controls included TRBV5-6, TRBV5-1 and TRBV20-1.

The material sequenced was blood. These receptors came from a girl aged 10 to 17 with multiple sclerosis.

This rearrangement joins TRBV29-1 to TRBJ2-5; perhaps D is TRBD1 or TRBD2 (5 bases each). Per germline, CDR1 SQVTM and CDR2 ANQGSEA. The V and J ends lost 8 bases and 3 bases respectively, with 25 bases between them. The CDR3 sequence is 16 residues long. The chain's CDR3 is CSSWDRASRWEETQYF. As DNA, the CDR3 is TGCAGCTCCTGGGACCGGGCTAGCAGGTGGGAAGAGACCCAGTACTTC.

In its sample, this clonotype was seen a few times. The chain joins TRBV20-1 to TRBJ2-3; 7 nucleotides agree with TRBD2. Trimming took 3 bases from V and 2 from J; bases not matched to a gene: 5. CDR1 and CDR2 from the germline V gene are DFQATT and SNEGSKA (reference sequence). There are 14 residues in the CDR3. The CDR3 DNA is TGCAGTGCTAGTAAGCGGGGCGTCACAGATACGCAGTATTTT. Its translation: CSASKRGVTDTQYF.

This clonotype turned up a few times. This chain links TRBV12-3 or TRBV12-4 with TRBJ2-5, with TRBD2 matching 11 bases. V was pared by 3 bases and J by 1 base, with 7 bases of the junction left unmatched. The CDR3 loop spans 17 amino acids. In DNA form, the CDR3 reads TGTGCCAGCAGTTTTCTAGCGGGGGGCCGATTCCAAGAGACCCAGTACTTC. Translating it yields CASSFLAGGRFQETQYF.

This clonotype was counted at least ten times. The chain combines TRBV20-1 with TRBJ2-5; D ambiguous. V was pared by 1 base and J by 2 bases, with 8 bases between. The CDR3 has 13 residues. Per germline, CDR1 DFQATT and CDR2 SNEGSKA (reference sequence). CDR3 residues: CSARVESQETQYF. The CDR3 coding sequence is TGCAGTGCTAGAGTGGAGAGTCAAGAGACCCAGTACTTC.

This clonotype has more than one count but fewer than ten. The chain carries TRBV10-2 and TRBJ2-1; TRBD2 aligns across 8 bases. Germline V gives CDR1 WSHSY, CDR2 SAAADI. J was trimmed by 9 bases and V by 7 bases; bases with no gene match: 11. This CDR3 has 14 amino acids. CDR3 sequence reads: CASTGAGVSGEQFF. The CDR3 nucleotides read TGCGCCAGCACGGGAGCGGGAGTCTCTGGTGAGCAGTTCTTC.

The chain combines TRBV28 with TRBJ2-5; the D gene is possibly TRBD2 (5 bases). The end of the DNA fits TRBJ2-1 better, so the J call may be wrong. Germline V gene data show CDR1 as MDHEN and CDR2 as SYDVKM. CDR3 length: 15 residues. CDR3 residues: CASSLRGQLQETQFF. CDR3 in DNA: TGTGCCAGCAGTTTAAGAGGGCAGCTCCAAGAGACCCAGTTCTTC.

This clonotype was counted a few times. V and J are TRBV10-3 and TRBJ2-7; tentative D call: TRBD1 (6 bases). Gene TRBJ2-5 matches the end of the DNA better, so the J call may be wrong. Germline assignment: CDR1 ENHRY and CDR2 SYGVKD. The CDR3 consists of 13 residues. CDR3 nucleotide sequence: TGTGCCATCAAGGGGACAACTCAAGAGACCCAGTACTTC. Residues: CAIKGTTQETQYF.

This chain uses TRBV7-2 with TRBJ2-7; D is unresolved. CDR1 and CDR2 from the germline V gene are SGHTA and FQGNSA. The CDR3 runs to 15 residues. V lost 5 bases and J 0 bases, leaving 14 bases between the germline ends. The CDR3: CASSPTRIPSYEQYF. The DNA for the CDR3 is TGTGCCAGCAGCCCCACGCGGATACCCTCCTACGAGCAGTACTTC.

V and J are TRBV4-2 and TRBJ1-1; D remains ambiguous. This CDR3 spans 14 amino acids. Trimming pared 2 bases from V and 1 base from J, leaving 8 bases between. From germline, CDR1 is LGHNA and CDR2 YNFKEQ. The CDR3 sequence is CASSQWLGNTEAFF. Written as DNA, the CDR3 is TGTGCCAGCAGCCAATGGTTAGGGAACACTGAAGCTTTCTTT.

This clonotype has just one count. This chain uses TRBV14 with TRBJ1-1; D is unresolved. V lost 1 base and J lost 0, with 6 bases in between. Germline CDR1 is SGHDN and CDR2 is FVKESK. CDR3 size: 14 residues. CDR3 in amino acids: CASSQVRLNTEAFF. CDR3 coding DNA: TGTGCCAGCAGCCAAGTCAGGCTGAACACTGAAGCTTTCTTT.

This clonotype came up a few times. The chain carries TRBV28 and TRBJ2-7; tentative D call: TRBD1 (6 bases). This CDR3 has 14 residues. V was clipped by 6 bases and J by 3 bases, with 15 bases between them. Germline loops: CDR1 MDHEN, CDR2 SYDVKM. Here the CDR3 reads CASRGASESYEQYF. CDR3 in DNA: TGTGCCAGCAGGGGGGCAAGCGAAAGCTACGAGCAGTACTTC.

This clonotype has more than one count but fewer than ten. The V gene is TRBV7-2, the J gene TRBJ2-7; D is perhaps TRBD2 (7 bases). V shed 2 bases and J shed 6 bases, with 14 bases lying between them. This CDR3 comprises 14 residues. Germline CDR1 and CDR2: SGHTA and FQGNSA. The DNA of the CDR3 is TGTGCCAGCAGCTTAATGGGGGGGGCGGCCGAGCAGTACTTC. Protein sequence: CASSLMGGAAEQYF. The variable domain in full, completed from reference TRBV7-2 and TRBJ2-7, reads GAGVSQSPSNKVTEKGKDVELRCDPISGHTALYWYRQSLGQGLEFLIYFQGNSAPDKSGLPSDRFSAERTGGSVSTLTIQRTQQEDSAVYLCASSLMGGAAEQYFGPGTRLTVT.

Ten or more counts support this clonotype. The chain carries TRBV29-1 and TRBJ2-2; 9 nucleotides match TRBD1. J gave up 5 bases and V 7 bases, and 5 bases lay outside the gene matches. Germline V gives CDR1 SQVTM, CDR2 ANQGSEA. The CDR3 is 13 amino acids. The CDR3 bases are TGCAGCGGGGGACAGGGATATACCGGGGAGCTGTTTTTT. It is translated as CSGGQGYTGELFF.

Comment on this clonotype: This sequence may be a read error, since a much larger clone differs from it by one base. This CDR3 is CASSYAWDRPPYGYTF. CDR3 bases: TGTGCCAGCAGTTATGCATGGGATAGGCCTCCTTATGGCTACACCTTC. The chain combines TRBV6-5 with TRBJ1-2; D gene uncertain. Trimming shortened V by 3 bases and J by 5 bases, and 19 bases separated the two germline ends. The CDR3 sequence is 16 residues long. CDR1 MNHEY and CDR2 SVGAGI come from the germline V gene.

This rearrangement joins TRBV5-6 to TRBJ2-1; the D is unclear. V dropped 0 bases and J dropped 3 bases, with 10 bases sitting between them. The germline V gene has CDR1 SGHDT and CDR2 YYEEEE. The CDR3 covers 15 residues. CDR3 region: CASSLVAEYYNEQFF. In DNA form, the CDR3 reads TGTGCCAGCAGCTTGGTGGCAGAGTACTACAATGAGCAGTTCTTC.

The V call is TRBV4-3, the J call TRBJ2-1; no clear D gene. The CDR3 totals 15 residues. The V end lost 4 bases, the J end lost 9 bases, and 19 bases lay between the germline ends. The germline gives CDR1 LGHNA, CDR2 YSLEER. CDR3 nucleotide sequence: TGCGCCAGCAGCCCCTTACCGGCGGAAGGTCGTGAGCAGTTCTTC. Amino acid sequence: CASSPLPAEGREQFF.

The gene calls are TRBV5-1 and TRBJ2-7; 9 nucleotides line up with TRBD2. This CDR3 is built from 17 residues. Germline loops: CDR1 SGHRS, CDR2 YFSETQ. Unmatched junction bases numbered 14, after V lost 0 bases and J lost 7 bases. CDR3 DNA sequence: TGCGCCAGCAGCTTGGTGGCTAGCGGGGCCTCCTACAATGAGCAGTACTTC. As protein: CASSLVASGASYNEQYF.